The following is a TCR beta chain sequence with its context. The antigen remains unidentified. This table comes from immunoSEQ multiplex PCR, and its TCRdb copy is limited to in-frame clones, with some not included. The profile covers 30,000 or so clones, with around 80% appearing a single time and just over 14% taken by the ten largest. The data belong to a study of OX40 agonist ivuxolimab in advanced cancers. The overall study: People who had prior anti-PD-1, anti-PD-L1 or anti-CTLA-4 therapy could take part, and around 43% had some. Regarding the study as a whole: Antigen specificity was not determined for the expanded peripheral T cells.

From germline, CDR1 is MDHEN and CDR2 SYDVKM. This CDR3 is 12 amino acids long. V lost 6 bases and J 6 bases, leaving 12 bases between the germline ends. The study sampled blood at baseline, cycle 4 day 1, and cycle 7 day 1. The genes are TRBV28 and TRBJ2-7; D gene unclear. This specimen consisted of CD4+ or CD8+ T cells sorted from blood, obtained in a trial of the OX40 agonist ivuxolimab. The sequence was collected from an adult with an advanced solid tumor such as melanoma, head and neck, liver or kidney cancer. This CDR3 is CASSYIEREQYF. CDR3 DNA: TGTGCCAGCAGCTACATTGAGCGCGAGCAGTACTTC.